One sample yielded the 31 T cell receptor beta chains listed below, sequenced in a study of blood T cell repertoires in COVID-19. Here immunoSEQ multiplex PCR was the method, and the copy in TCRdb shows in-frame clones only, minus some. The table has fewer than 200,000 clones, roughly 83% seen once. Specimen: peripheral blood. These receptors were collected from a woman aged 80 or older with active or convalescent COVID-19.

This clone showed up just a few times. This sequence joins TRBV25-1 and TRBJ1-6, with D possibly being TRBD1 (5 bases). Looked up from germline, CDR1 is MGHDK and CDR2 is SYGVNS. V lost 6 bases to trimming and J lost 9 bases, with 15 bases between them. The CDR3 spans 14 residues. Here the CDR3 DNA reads TGTGCCAGCAGATACTCAGGGCAGGGTTCACCCCTCCACTTT. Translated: CASRYSGQGSPLHF.

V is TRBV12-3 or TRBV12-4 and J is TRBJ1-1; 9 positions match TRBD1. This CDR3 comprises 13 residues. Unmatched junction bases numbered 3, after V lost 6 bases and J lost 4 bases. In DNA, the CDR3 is TGTGCCAGCAGCCGACAGGGGGTCACTGAAGCTTTCTTT. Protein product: CASSRQGVTEAFF.

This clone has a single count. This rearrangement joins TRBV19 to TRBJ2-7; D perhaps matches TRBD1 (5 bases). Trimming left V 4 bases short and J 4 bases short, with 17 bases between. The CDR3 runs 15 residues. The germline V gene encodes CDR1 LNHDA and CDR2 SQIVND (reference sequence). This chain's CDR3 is CASSSSTGVKYEQYF. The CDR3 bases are TGTGCCAGTAGTAGTTCTACAGGCGTCAAGTACGAGCAGTACTTC. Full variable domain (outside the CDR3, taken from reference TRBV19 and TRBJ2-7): DGGITQSPKYLFRKEGQNVTLSCEQNLNHDAMYWYRQDPGQGLRLIYYSQIVNDFQKGDIAEGYSVSREKKESFPLTVTSAQKNPTAFYLCASSSSTGVKYEQYFGPGTRLTVT.

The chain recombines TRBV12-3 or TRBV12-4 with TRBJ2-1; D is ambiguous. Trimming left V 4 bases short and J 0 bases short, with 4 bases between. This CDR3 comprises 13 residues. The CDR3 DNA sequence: TGTGCCAGCAGTTCCCGCTCCTACAATGAGCAGTTCTTC. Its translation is CASSSRSYNEQFF.

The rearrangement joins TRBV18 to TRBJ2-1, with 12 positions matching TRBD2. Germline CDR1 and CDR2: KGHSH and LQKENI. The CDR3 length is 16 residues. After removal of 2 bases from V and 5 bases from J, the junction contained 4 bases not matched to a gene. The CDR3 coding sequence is TGTGCCAGCTCACCAACTAGCGGGGGGACTGACAATGAGCAGTTCTTC. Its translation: CASSPTSGGTDNEQFF.

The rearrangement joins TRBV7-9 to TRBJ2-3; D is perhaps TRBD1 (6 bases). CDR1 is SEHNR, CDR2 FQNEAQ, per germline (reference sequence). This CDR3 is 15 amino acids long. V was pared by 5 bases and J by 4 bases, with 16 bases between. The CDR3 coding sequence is TGTGCCAGCAGCCAATCAATGGGGGCTTCAGATACGCAGTATTTT. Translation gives CASSQSMGASDTQYF.

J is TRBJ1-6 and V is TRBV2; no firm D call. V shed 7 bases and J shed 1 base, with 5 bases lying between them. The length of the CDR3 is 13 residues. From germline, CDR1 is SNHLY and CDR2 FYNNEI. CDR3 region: CASIQSYNSPLHF. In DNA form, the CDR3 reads TGTGCCAGCATACAGTCCTATAATTCACCCCTCCACTTT.

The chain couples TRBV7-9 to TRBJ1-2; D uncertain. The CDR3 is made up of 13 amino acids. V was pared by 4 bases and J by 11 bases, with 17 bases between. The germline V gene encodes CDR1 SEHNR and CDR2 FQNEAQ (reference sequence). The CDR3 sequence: CASSSSSVGFYTF. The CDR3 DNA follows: TGTGCCAGCAGCTCATCAAGTGTCGGGTTTTACACCTTC. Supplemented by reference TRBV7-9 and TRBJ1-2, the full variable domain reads DTGVSQNPRHKITKRGQNVTFRCDPISEHNRLYWYRQTLGQGPEFLTYFQNEAQLEKSRLLSDRFSAERPKGSFSTLEIQRTEQGDSAMYLCASSSSSVGFYTFGSGTRLTVV.

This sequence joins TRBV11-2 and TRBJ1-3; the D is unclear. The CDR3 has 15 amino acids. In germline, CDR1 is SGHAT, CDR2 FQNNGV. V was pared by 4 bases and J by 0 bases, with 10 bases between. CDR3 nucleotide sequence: TGTGCCAGCAGCTGGGCGGGGAGCTCTGGAAACACCATATATTTT. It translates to CASSWAGSSGNTIYF. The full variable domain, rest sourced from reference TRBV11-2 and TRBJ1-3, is EAGVAQSPRYKIIEKRQSVAFWCNPISGHATLYWYQQILGQGPKLLIQFQNNGVVDDSQLPKDRFSAERLKGVDSTLKIQPAKLEDSAVYLCASSWAGSSGNTIYFGEGSWLTVV.

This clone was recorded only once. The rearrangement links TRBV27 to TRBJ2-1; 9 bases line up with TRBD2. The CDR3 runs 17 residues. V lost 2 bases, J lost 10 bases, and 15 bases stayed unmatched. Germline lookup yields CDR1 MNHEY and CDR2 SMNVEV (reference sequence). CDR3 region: CASSLEQGGGAWYEQFF. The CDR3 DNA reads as TGTGCCAGCAGTTTAGAACAAGGCGGGGGGGCCTGGTACGAGCAGTTCTTC.

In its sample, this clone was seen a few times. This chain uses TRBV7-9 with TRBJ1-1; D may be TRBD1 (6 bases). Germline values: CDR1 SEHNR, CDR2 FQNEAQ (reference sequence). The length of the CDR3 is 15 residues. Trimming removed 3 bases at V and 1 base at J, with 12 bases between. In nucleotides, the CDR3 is TGTGCCAGCAGCTTTGGGACATCTCGGAACACTGAAGCTTTCTTT. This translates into CASSFGTSRNTEAFF.

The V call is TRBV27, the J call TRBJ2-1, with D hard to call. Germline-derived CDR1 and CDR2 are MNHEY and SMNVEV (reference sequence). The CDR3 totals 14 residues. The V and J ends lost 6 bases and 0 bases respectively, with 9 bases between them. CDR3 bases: TGTGCCAGCAGCGAAAGGAGCTCCTACAATGAGCAGTTCTTC. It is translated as CASSERSSYNEQFF.

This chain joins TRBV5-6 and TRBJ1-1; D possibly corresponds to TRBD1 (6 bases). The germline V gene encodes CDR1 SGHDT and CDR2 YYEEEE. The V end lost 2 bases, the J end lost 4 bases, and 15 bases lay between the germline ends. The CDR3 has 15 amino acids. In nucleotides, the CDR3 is TGTGCCAGCAGCTTCCTTGGGGAGGGGGGCACTGAAGCTTTCTTT. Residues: CASSFLGEGGTEAFF.

The CDR3 DNA reads as TGTGCCAGCAGCTTACATAACTATGGCTACACCTTC. Translated, it gives CASSLHNYGYTF. J is TRBJ1-2 and V is TRBV5-5, with unresolved D. Germline lookup yields CDR1 SGHKS and CDR2 YYEKEE (reference sequence). V was shortened by 2 bases and J by 1 base, with 3 bases between the two germline ends. The CDR3 totals 12 residues.

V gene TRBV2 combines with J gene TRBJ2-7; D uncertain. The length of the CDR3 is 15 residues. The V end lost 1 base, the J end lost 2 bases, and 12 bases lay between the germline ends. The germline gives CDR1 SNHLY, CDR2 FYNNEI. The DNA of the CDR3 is TGTGCCAGCAGTGAAGGCAGATTCCTTACCTACGAGCAGTACTTC. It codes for CASSEGRFLTYEQYF. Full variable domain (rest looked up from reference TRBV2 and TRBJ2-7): EPEVTQTPSHQVTQMGQEVILRCVPISNHLYFYWYRQILGQKVEFLVSFYNNEISEKSEIFDDQFSVERPDGSNFTLKIRSTKLEDSAMYFCASSEGRFLTYEQYFGPGTRLTVT.

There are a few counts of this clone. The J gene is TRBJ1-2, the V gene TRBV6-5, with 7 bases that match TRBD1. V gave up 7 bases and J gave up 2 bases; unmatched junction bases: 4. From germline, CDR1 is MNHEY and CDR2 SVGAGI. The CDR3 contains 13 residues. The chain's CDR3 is CASNRQGNYGYTF. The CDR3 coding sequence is TGTGCCAGCAACCGACAGGGAAACTATGGCTACACCTTC.

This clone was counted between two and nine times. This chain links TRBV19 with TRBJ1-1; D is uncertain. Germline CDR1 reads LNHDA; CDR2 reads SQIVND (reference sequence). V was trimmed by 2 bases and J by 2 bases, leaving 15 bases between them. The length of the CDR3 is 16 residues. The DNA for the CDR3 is TGTGCCAGTAGTATAAGAGGTAGCACCATCAACACTGAAGCTTTCTTT. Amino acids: CASSIRGSTINTEAFF.

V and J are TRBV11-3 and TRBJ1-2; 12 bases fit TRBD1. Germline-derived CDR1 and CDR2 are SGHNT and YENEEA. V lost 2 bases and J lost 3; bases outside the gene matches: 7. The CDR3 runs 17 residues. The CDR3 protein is CASSLQGGTGGDYGYTF. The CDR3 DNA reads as TGTGCCAGCAGCTTACAAGGTGGGACAGGGGGCGACTATGGCTACACCTTC.

The CDR3, as DNA: TGTGCCAGCAGCCAGTTCCCGGGGGCTAGCGGGCTTGGGAATGAGCAGTTCTTC. The encoded protein is CASSQFPGASGLGNEQFF. The chain combines TRBV4-2 with TRBJ2-1; 8 bases fit TRBD2. The junction had 17 bases not matched to a gene; V was cut back by 3 bases and J by 7 bases. Germline V gene lookup returns CDR1 LGHNA and CDR2 YNFKEQ. The CDR3 is 18 amino acids.

CDR3 in amino acids: CASSKGGEETQYF. The DNA for the CDR3 is TGTGCCAGCAGCAAAGGGGGGGAGGAGACCCAGTACTTC. The V and J genes are TRBV21-1 and TRBJ2-5; TRBD2, the table's D call, lacks a check against the DNA. TRBV21-1 is deemed a pseudogene. This CDR3 spans 13 amino acids.

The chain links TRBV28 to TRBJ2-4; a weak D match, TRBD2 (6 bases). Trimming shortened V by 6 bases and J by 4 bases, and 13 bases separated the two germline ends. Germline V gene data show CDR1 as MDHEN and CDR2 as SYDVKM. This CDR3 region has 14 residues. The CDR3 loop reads CASSPGGLKNIQYF. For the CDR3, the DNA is TGTGCCAGCAGCCCCGGGGGTCTAAAAAACATTCAGTACTTC.

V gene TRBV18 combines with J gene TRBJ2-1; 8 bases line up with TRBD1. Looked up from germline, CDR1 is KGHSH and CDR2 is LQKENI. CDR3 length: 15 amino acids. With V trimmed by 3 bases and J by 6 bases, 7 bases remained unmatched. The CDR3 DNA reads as TGTGCCAGCTCACCGACAGGGGAGAAAGGCAATGAGCAGTTCTTC. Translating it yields CASSPTGEKGNEQFF.

CDR3 region: CASSLRQINQPQHF. DNA for the CDR3: TGTGCCAGCAGCCTACGACAGATCAATCAGCCCCAGCATTTT. This chain uses TRBV6-2 or TRBV6-3 with TRBJ1-5, with D possibly matching TRBD1 (5 bases). Per germline, CDR1 MNHEY and CDR2 SVGEGT. The CDR3 totals 14 residues. Trimming stripped 6 bases from V and 3 bases from J, with 12 bases between.

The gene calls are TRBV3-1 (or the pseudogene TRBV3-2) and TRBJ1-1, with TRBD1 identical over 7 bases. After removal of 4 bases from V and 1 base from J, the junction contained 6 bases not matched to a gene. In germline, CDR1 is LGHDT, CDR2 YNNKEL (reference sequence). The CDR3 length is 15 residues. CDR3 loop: CASSRTGLGNTEAFF. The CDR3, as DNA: TGTGCCAGCAGCCGGACAGGTCTAGGGAACACTGAAGCTTTCTTT.

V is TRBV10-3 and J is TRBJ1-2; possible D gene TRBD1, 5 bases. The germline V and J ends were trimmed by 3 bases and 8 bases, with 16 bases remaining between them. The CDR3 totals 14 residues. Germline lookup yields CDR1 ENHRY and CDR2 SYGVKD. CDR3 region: CAISDNRGSTGYTF. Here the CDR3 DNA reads TGTGCCATCAGTGATAATCGGGGGTCCACCGGCTACACCTTC.

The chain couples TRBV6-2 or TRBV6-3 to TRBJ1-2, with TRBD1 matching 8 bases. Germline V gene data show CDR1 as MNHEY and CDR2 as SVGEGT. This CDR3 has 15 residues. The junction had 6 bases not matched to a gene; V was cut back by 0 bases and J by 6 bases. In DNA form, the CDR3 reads TGTGCCAGCAGTTACTCGAGGGGACAGGTCAATGGCTACACCTTC. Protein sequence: CASSYSRGQVNGYTF.

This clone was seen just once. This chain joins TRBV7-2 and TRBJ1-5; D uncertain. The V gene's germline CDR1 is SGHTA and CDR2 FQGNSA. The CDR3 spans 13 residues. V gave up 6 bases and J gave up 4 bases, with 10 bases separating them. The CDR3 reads CASSSESNQPQHF. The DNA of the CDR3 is TGTGCCAGCAGTTCGGAGTCAAATCAGCCCCAGCATTTT.

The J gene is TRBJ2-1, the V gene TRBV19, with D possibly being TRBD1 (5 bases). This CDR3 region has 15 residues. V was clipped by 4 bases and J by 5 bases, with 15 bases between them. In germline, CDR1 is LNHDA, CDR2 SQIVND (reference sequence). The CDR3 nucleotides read TGTGCCAGTAGTACCCCCCGACAGCTACACAATGAGCAGTTCTTC. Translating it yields CASSTPRQLHNEQFF.

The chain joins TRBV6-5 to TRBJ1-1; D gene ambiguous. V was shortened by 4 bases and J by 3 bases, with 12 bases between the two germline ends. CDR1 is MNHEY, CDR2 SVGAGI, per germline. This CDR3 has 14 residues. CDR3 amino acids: CASSSPRAYTEAFF. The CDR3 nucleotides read TGTGCCAGCAGTTCCCCGCGCGCCTACACTGAAGCTTTCTTT.

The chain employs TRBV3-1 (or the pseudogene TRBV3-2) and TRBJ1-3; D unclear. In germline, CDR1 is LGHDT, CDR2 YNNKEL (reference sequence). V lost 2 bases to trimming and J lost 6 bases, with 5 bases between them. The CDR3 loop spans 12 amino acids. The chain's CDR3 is CASSQKANTIYF. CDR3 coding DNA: TGTGCCAGCAGCCAAAAAGCAAACACCATATATTTT.

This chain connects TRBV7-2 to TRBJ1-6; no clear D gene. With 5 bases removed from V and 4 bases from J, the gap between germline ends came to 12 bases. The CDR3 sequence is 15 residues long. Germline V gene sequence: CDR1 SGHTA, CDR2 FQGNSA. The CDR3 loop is CASSGPQVYNSPLHF. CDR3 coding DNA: TGTGCCAGCAGCGGTCCACAAGTTTATAATTCACCCCTCCACTTT.